The 24 T cell receptor beta chains below were found in one sample sequenced in a study of Graves' ophthalmopathy and Graves' hyperthyroidism. For repertoire sequencing, the TCR beta CDR3 regions were amplified from RNA transcripts. The first round was an RT-PCR with HTBI primers, and the second round was a multiplex PCR. TCRdb independently ran MiXCR on the multiplex PCR reads; one entry per CDR3 protein. This sample carries 600,000 to 700,000 distinct CDR3 sequences, approximately 39% of them seen once, and the ten largest clones take over 2.5%. The sample consisted of peripheral blood. These receptors were taken from an adult man with Graves' ophthalmopathy.

This chain uses TRBV2 with TRBJ1-6; 7 nucleotides agree with TRBD1. The germline CDR1 and CDR2 sequences are SNHLY and FYNNEI. CDR3 size: 13 residues. J lost 7 bases, V lost 6 bases, and 3 bases had no gene match. CDR3 sequence: CASRGQSNSPLHF. In nucleotides, the CDR3 is TGTGCCAGCAGGGGACAGTCCAATTCACCCCTCCACTTT.

CDR3 coding DNA: TGTGCCATCAGTGGGGGGCCGGGCAATCAGCCCCAGCATTTT. Protein product: CAISGGPGNQPQHF. This chain joins TRBV10-3 and TRBJ1-5; weak D call: TRBD1 (6 bases). This CDR3 spans 14 amino acids. The germline V and J ends were trimmed by 4 bases and 2 bases, with 9 bases remaining between them. Germline V CDR1 and CDR2: ENHRY, SYGVKD.

This clonotype was counted ten times or more. The V gene is TRBV2, the J gene TRBJ2-5; 7 bases line up with TRBD1. V lost 7 bases and J lost 5; bases outside the gene matches: 10. In germline, CDR1 is SNHLY, CDR2 FYNNEI. The CDR3 spans 14 residues. The CDR3 DNA reads TGTGCCAGCACCACCCAGGGGGTGTTCGAGACCCAGTACTTC. Its translation: CASTTQGVFETQYF. Based on the CDR3 plus reference TRBV2 and TRBJ2-5, the full variable domain is EPEVTQTPSHQVTQMGQEVILRCVPISNHLYFYWYRQILGQKVEFLVSFYNNEISEKSEIFDDQFSVERPDGSNFTLKIRSTKLEDSAMYFCASTTQGVFETQYFGPGTRLLVL.

About this clonotype itself: This could be a read error, since a much larger clone is one nucleotide away. The chain is built from TRBV12-3 or TRBV12-4 and TRBJ2-5; D is possibly TRBD1 (5 bases). The CDR3 is 16 amino acids. The CDR3 sequence is CAGSSLQGLRQETQYF. DNA for the CDR3: TGTGCCGGCAGTTCCCTTCAGGGTCTCAGGCAAGAGACCCAGTACTTC.

This clonotype showed up many times. The chain is built from TRBV5-1 and TRBJ2-5; D might be TRBD2 (6 bases). V lost 1 base and J lost 1, with 14 bases in between. Germline assignment: CDR1 SGHRS and CDR2 YFSETQ. CDR3 length: 16 amino acids. CDR3 nucleotides: TGCGCCAGCAGCTTGTCGGGAGCGAGAGGCCAAGAGACCCAGTACTTC. Its protein is CASSLSGARGQETQYF.

The table lists this clonotype with many counts. This chain links TRBV4-1 with TRBJ2-5, with D unclear. CDR3 size: 14 residues. The V end lost 4 bases, the J end lost 2 bases, and 11 bases lay between the germline ends. CDR1 MGHRA and CDR2 YSYEKL come from the germline V gene. Written as DNA, the CDR3 is TGCGCCAGCAGCCTCCGCTTGGGGCAAGAGACCCAGTACTTC. Protein sequence: CASSLRLGQETQYF.

Turning to this clonotype: With a much larger clone just one base away, this may be a read error. The chain recombines TRBV11-1 with TRBJ2-6, with D possibly TRBD2 on 6 matching bases. The CDR3 length is 14 residues. Germline V gene lookup returns CDR1 SGHAT and CDR2 FQDESV (reference sequence). V dropped 6 bases and J dropped 1 base, with 7 bases sitting between them. In nucleotides, the CDR3 is TGTGCCAGCAGAGGAGGGTCTGGGGCCAACGTCCTGACTTTC. Its translation: CASRGGSGANVLTF.

This clonotype appeared many times. This sequence joins TRBV10-3 and TRBJ1-2, with D possibly being TRBD1 (5 bases). Trimming took off 10 bases at V and 6 bases at J, with 21 bases between the two ends. CDR3 length equals 14 residues. From germline, CDR1 is ENHRY and CDR2 SYGVKD. The CDR3 DNA reads TGTGCCAGCAGCTCCCGTGGGGGAGAGGATGGCTACACCTTC. This gives the protein CASSSRGGEDGYTF.

The CDR3: CASSGRGFNEKLFF. CDR3 DNA: TGTGCCAGTTCAGGGCGGGGCTTTAATGAAAAACTGTTTTTT. The chain combines TRBV19 with TRBJ1-4; a weak D match, TRBD1 (5 bases). This CDR3 comprises 14 residues. Trimming shortened V by 8 bases and J by 4 bases, and 14 bases separated the two germline ends. Germline V gene sequence: CDR1 LNHDA, CDR2 SQIVND (reference sequence).

The genes are TRBV25-1 and TRBJ1-2; the match to TRBD1 covers 9 bases. CDR1 MGHDK and CDR2 SYGVNS come from the germline V gene. This CDR3 is 12 amino acids long. The CDR3 nucleotides read TGTGCTAGAGCCGGGACAGGGAATGGCTACACCTTC. Residues: CARAGTGNGYTF.

The chain joins TRBV29-1 to TRBJ1-1; the match to TRBD1 covers 8 bases. Trimming removed 6 bases from V and 11 bases from J; junction bases left unmatched: 17. Germline V gene sequence: CDR1 SQVTM, CDR2 ANQGSEA. This CDR3 contains 14 residues. The CDR3, as DNA: TGCAGCGTGCCTGGTATCCCGGGACAGGTCGGCGCTTTCTTT. It codes for CSVPGIPGQVGAFF.

This clonotype was seen at least ten times. The chain carries TRBV2 and TRBJ2-6; D gene uncertain. Trimming pared 7 bases from V and 0 bases from J, leaving 10 bases between. The CDR3 has 15 residues. CDR1 and CDR2 from the germline V gene are SNHLY and FYNNEI. CDR3 residues: CASKRMPSGANVLTF. The CDR3 nucleotides are TGTGCCAGCAAGAGGATGCCCTCTGGGGCCAACGTCCTGACTTTC.

The V and J genes are TRBV2 and TRBJ1-6; perhaps TRBD1 as D (6 bases). This CDR3 contains 14 residues. CDR1 and CDR2 from the germline V gene are SNHLY and FYNNEI. V dropped 4 bases and J dropped 12 bases, with 16 bases sitting between them. The chain's CDR3 is CASSVIQGRRPLHF. The CDR3 DNA reads as TGTGCCAGCAGTGTAATACAGGGCCGTCGACCCCTCCACTTT. The full variable domain, rest sourced from reference TRBV2 and TRBJ1-6, is EPEVTQTPSHQVTQMGQEVILRCVPISNHLYFYWYRQILGQKVEFLVSFYNNEISEKSEIFDDQFSVERPDGSNFTLKIRSTKLEDSAMYFCASSVIQGRRPLHFGNGTRLTVT.

This clonotype was detected only once. The J gene is TRBJ1-5, the V gene TRBV15; 11 bases align to TRBD1. The CDR3 is 17 residues long. From germline, CDR1 is LNHNV and CDR2 YYDKDF (reference sequence). V was pared by 3 bases and J by 2 bases, with 6 bases of the junction left unmatched. CDR3 region: CATSSRDRGAGNQPQHF. For the CDR3, the DNA is TGTGCCACCAGCAGCCGGGACAGGGGGGCGGGCAATCAGCCCCAGCATTTT.

Only a few counts were recorded for this clonotype. Mismatch with germline at one junction end may stem from a read error. The V gene is TRBV10-3, the J gene TRBJ2-7, with 7 bases that match TRBD1. Germline CDR1 is ENHRY and CDR2 is SYGVKD. CDR3 length equals 14 residues. The CDR3 sequence is CASSYSARGNEQYF. CDR3 nucleotides: TGTGCCAGCAGTTACTCGGCCAGGGGGAACGAGCAGTACTTC.

The sample holds many counts of this clonotype. One end of the junction does not line up with germline, which may come from a read error. CDR3 amino acids: CASSDGLAGASYEQYF. The CDR3 nucleotides are TGTGCCAGCAGTGACGGACTAGCGGGCGCGTCCTACGAGCAGTACTTC. J is TRBJ2-7 and V is TRBV10-3, with 11 nucleotides matching TRBD2. Looked up from germline, CDR1 is ENHRY and CDR2 is SYGVKD. CDR3 length: 16 residues.

This clonotype was counted at least ten times. The V gene is TRBV19, the J gene TRBJ2-7, with TRBD2 identical over 11 bases. This CDR3 contains 12 residues. Trimming removed 8 bases from V and 4 bases from J; junction bases left unmatched: 1. Germline values: CDR1 LNHDA, CDR2 SQIVND (reference sequence). For the CDR3, the DNA is TGTGCCAGTGGGACTAGCGGATACGAGCAGTACTTC. It encodes CASGTSGYEQYF.

The genes are TRBV11-1 and TRBJ2-7, with TRBD1 as a possible D gene (6 bases). Germline lookup yields CDR1 SGHAT and CDR2 FQDESV (reference sequence). Trimming pared 8 bases from V and 4 bases from J, leaving 21 bases between. The CDR3 runs 15 residues. CDR3 in amino acids: CASSPSRGIDYEQYF. The CDR3 region has the DNA TGTGCCAGCTCACCATCAAGGGGGATAGATTACGAGCAGTACTTC.

Comment on this clonotype: A clone one base away is much larger, so this may be a read error. The chain has TRBV2 and TRBJ1-3; D not resolved. V lost 8 bases to trimming and J lost 1 base, with 15 bases between them. The CDR3 loop spans 15 amino acids. Germline V lookup: CDR1 SNHLY, CDR2 FYNNEI. Written as DNA, the CDR3 is TGTGCCAGCCGGCCCAAGGGCTTATCTGGAAACACCATATATTTT. Translating it yields CASRPKGLSGNTIYF.

V gene TRBV7-8 combines with J gene TRBJ2-5, with TRBD1 matching 7 bases. CDR1 is SGHVS and CDR2 is FQNEAQ in the germline V gene. The ends lost 5 bases at V and 7 bases at J; junction bases unmatched: 4. The CDR3 is 12 residues long. CDR3 coding DNA: TGTGCCAGCAGCCCTCGGACAGGGACCCAGTACTTC. Protein: CASSPRTGTQYF.

This clonotype was picked up many times. V usage is TRBV2 and J usage is TRBJ2-5; no definite D call. Trimming took 8 bases from V and 4 from J, leaving 8 bases between them. Germline V gene lookup returns CDR1 SNHLY and CDR2 FYNNEI. The CDR3 runs to 11 residues. For the CDR3, the DNA is TGTGCCAGCGCAACGGTAGAGACCCAGTACTTC. Amino acid sequence: CASATVETQYF.

This clonotype has a handful of counts. The chain uses TRBV6-5 and TRBJ1-5; D is undetermined. Germline lookup yields CDR1 MNHEY and CDR2 SVGAGI. V was trimmed by 7 bases and J by 0 bases, leaving 13 bases between them. The CDR3 sequence is 15 residues long. The CDR3 here is CASNKRHDSNQPQHF. In nucleotides, the CDR3 is TGTGCCAGCAACAAACGACACGATAGCAATCAGCCCCAGCATTTT.

With regard to this clonotype: This may come from a read error, since a much larger clone is one base off. The V and J genes are TRBV6-7 and TRBJ1-1; D call uncertain. TRBV6-7 is identified as an open reading frame with a role that is uncertain. This CDR3 is 14 amino acids long. The germline V and J ends were trimmed by 0 bases and 3 bases, with 8 bases remaining between them. The CDR3 is CASSYSTVDTEAFF. CDR3 DNA sequence: TGTGCCAGCAGTTACTCAACAGTGGACACTGAAGCTTTCTTT.

This clonotype has at least ten counts. The genes are TRBV5-1 and TRBJ2-2, with D perhaps matching TRBD1 (5 bases). The length of the CDR3 is 15 residues. In germline, CDR1 is SGHRS, CDR2 YFSETQ. Trimming removed 5 bases from V and 7 bases from J, with 18 bases in between. As DNA, the CDR3 is TGCGCCAGCAGTCGGACAATGGGGCATAGCGGGGAGCTGTTTTTT. Encoded protein: CASSRTMGHSGELFF.